The 21 T cell receptor beta chains given below trace back to one sample, sequenced in a study of T cell repertoires in cytomegalovirus infection. MiXCR, run by TCRdb on the reads, gives a single entry per CDR3 protein. The sample contains over 150,000 distinct CDR3 sequences, about 17% of which appear only once. The material sequenced was CD8+ T cells from PBMCs. All receptors come from a human donor in good health (CMV status not recorded). Some clones in this sample may be carry-over from other donors' samples.

This chain connects TRBV12-3 or TRBV12-4 to TRBJ1-4; 9 nucleotides line up with TRBD1. CDR3 length: 14 residues. The V segment lost 6 bases and the J segment 7 bases; nucleotides outside the gene matches: 6. This chain's CDR3 is CASRPQGAREKLFF. DNA of the CDR3: TGTGCCAGCAGGCCACAGGGGGCCCGTGAAAAACTGTTTTTT.

This clonotype was counted only a few times. The V gene is TRBV28, the J gene TRBJ2-7; D not certain. CDR1 and CDR2 (germline): MDHEN, SYDVKM. This CDR3 spans 14 amino acids. The germline V and J ends were trimmed by 7 bases and 0 bases, with 13 bases remaining between them. As DNA, the CDR3 is TGTGCCAGCATTACTCCAGCGTCCTCCTACGAGCAGTACTTC. Translated, it gives CASITPASSYEQYF.

This clonotype was seen more than once but under ten times. The V and J genes are TRBV12-3 or TRBV12-4 and TRBJ1-5; TRBD1 aligns across 9 bases. The CDR3 has 15 amino acids. The J segment lost 2 bases and the V segment lost 4 bases, leaving 3 bases of the junction unmatched. The CDR3 coding sequence is TGTGCCAGCAGTTCCTGGACAGGGGGCAATCAGCCCCAGCATTTT. It translates to CASSSWTGGNQPQHF.

V is TRBV7-9 and J is TRBJ2-1; the D gene is possibly TRBD2 (5 bases). The V end was cut by 5 bases, the J end by 8 bases, with 19 bases between. The CDR3 length is 15 residues. In germline, CDR1 is SEHNR, CDR2 FQNEAQ (reference sequence). The CDR3 loop reads CASSPPDGVRDEQFF. As DNA, the CDR3 is TGTGCCAGCAGCCCTCCCGACGGGGTTCGGGATGAGCAGTTCTTC.

The chain recombines TRBV28 with TRBJ1-1, with TRBD1 matching over 9 bases. Germline V lookup: CDR1 MDHEN, CDR2 SYDVKM. V gave up 7 bases and J gave up 2 bases; unmatched junction bases: 8. This CDR3 has 15 amino acids. The CDR3 nucleotides read TGTGCCAGCACCGTAACAGGGGGCGTAAACACTGAAGCTTTCTTT. Translation: CASTVTGGVNTEAFF.

This clonotype has a handful of counts. In DNA form, the CDR3 reads TGTGCCAGCAGCTCGCTACAGGGCGGCGAGCAGTACTTC. This translates into CASSSLQGGEQYF. This rearrangement joins TRBV7-9 to TRBJ2-7; D might be TRBD1 (6 bases). Between the trimmed V and J ends, which lost 4 bases and 6 bases, there was a span of 13 bases. The CDR3 length is 13 residues. Germline CDR1 and CDR2: SEHNR and FQNEAQ (reference sequence).

J is TRBJ1-1 and V is TRBV20-1; D remains ambiguous. The germline V gene encodes CDR1 DFQATT and CDR2 SNEGSKA (reference sequence). The V and J ends lost 5 bases and 3 bases respectively, with 10 bases between them. The CDR3 sequence is 12 residues long. This CDR3 reads CSADWADTEAFF. CDR3 DNA: TGCAGTGCTGACTGGGCGGACACTGAAGCTTTCTTT.

This clonotype occurred a few times. The V call is TRBV5-6, the J call TRBJ2-1, with 10 positions matching TRBD2. The CDR3 runs to 16 residues. The J segment lost 8 bases and the V segment lost 1 base, leaving 9 bases of the junction unmatched. Germline loops: CDR1 SGHDT, CDR2 YYEEEE. CDR3 loop: CASSLFSGGASHEQFF. For the CDR3, the DNA is TGTGCCAGCAGCTTGTTCAGCGGGGGGGCCTCTCATGAGCAGTTCTTC.

This chain uses TRBV14 with TRBJ1-1, with D unresolved. The germline V and J ends were trimmed by 3 bases and 4 bases, with 6 bases remaining between them. The CDR3 length is 12 residues. Germline-derived CDR1 and CDR2 are SGHDN and FVKESK. CDR3 sequence (DNA): TGTGCCAGCAGCCAGGGTATCACTGAAGCTTTCTTT. This encodes CASSQGITEAFF.

The chain uses TRBV6-2 or TRBV6-3 and TRBJ1-1; 7 nucleotides align to TRBD1. After removal of 5 bases from V and 3 bases from J, the junction contained 9 bases not matched to a gene. CDR3 length equals 15 residues. The germline CDR1 and CDR2 sequences are MNHEY and SVGEGT. Written as DNA, the CDR3 is TGTGCCAGCAGTGTAGGCGGGACAGTGGACACTGAAGCTTTCTTT. This encodes CASSVGGTVDTEAFF.

This chain links TRBV4-1 with TRBJ2-3; no clear D. Looked up from germline, CDR1 is MGHRA and CDR2 is YSYEKL. Trimming stripped 3 bases from V and 5 bases from J, with 9 bases between. The CDR3 is made up of 13 amino acids. CDR3 in DNA: TGCGCCAGCAGCCAGGGCCTGGGAGATACGCAGTATTTT. Translating it yields CASSQGLGDTQYF.

The table lists this clonotype with a few counts. The chain couples TRBV20-1 to TRBJ2-1; a weak D match, TRBD2 (5 bases). Trimming left V 6 bases short and J 0 bases short, with 15 bases between. From germline, CDR1 is DFQATT and CDR2 SNEGSKA (reference sequence). The CDR3 extends over 15 amino acids. Here the CDR3 reads CSAPRTFSSYNEQFF. Written as DNA, the CDR3 is TGCAGTGCCCCCCGGACTTTCAGCTCCTACAATGAGCAGTTCTTC.

The V call is TRBV7-2, the J call TRBJ2-7; no clear D gene. This CDR3 spans 15 amino acids. Germline-derived CDR1 and CDR2 are SGHTA and FQGNSA. With 2 bases removed from V and 5 bases from J, the gap between germline ends came to 16 bases. The CDR3 loop reads CASSLWTSGGNEQYF. As DNA, the CDR3 is TGTGCCAGCAGCTTATGGACCTCAGGTGGAAACGAGCAGTACTTC.

V is TRBV7-9 and J is TRBJ2-1; no firm D call. Germline V gene lookup returns CDR1 SEHNR and CDR2 FQNEAQ (reference sequence). Trimming took off 5 bases at V and 4 bases at J, with 12 bases between the two ends. The CDR3 has 14 residues. CDR3 amino acids: CASSPSDSYNEQFF. The DNA of the CDR3 is TGTGCCAGCAGCCCAAGCGACTCGTACAATGAGCAGTTCTTC. Full variable domain (rest looked up from reference TRBV7-9 and TRBJ2-1): DTGVSQNPRHKITKRGQNVTFRCDPISEHNRLYWYRQTLGQGPEFLTYFQNEAQLEKSRLLSDRFSAERPKGSFSTLEIQRTEQGDSAMYLCASSPSDSYNEQFFGPGTRLTVL.

In its sample, this clonotype was seen a few times. This chain connects TRBV4-1 to TRBJ2-7; TRBD2 agrees at 9 bases. V lost 1 base and J lost 0; bases outside the gene matches: 4. The length of the CDR3 is 16 residues. CDR1 is MGHRA and CDR2 is YSYEKL in the germline V gene. The CDR3 nucleotides read TGCGCCAGCAGCCAAGCCCTAGCGGGGAGCTCCTACGAGCAGTACTTC. The encoded protein is CASSQALAGSSYEQYF.

This chain joins TRBV5-6 and TRBJ2-7; the D gene is possibly TRBD2 (5 bases). The V gene's germline CDR1 is SGHDT and CDR2 YYEEEE. V was cut by 4 bases and J by 4 bases, with 15 bases left in between. This CDR3 is 14 amino acids long. CDR3 amino acids: CASSGGEKPYEQYF. The CDR3 DNA sequence: TGTGCCAGCAGCGGAGGAGAGAAACCTTACGAGCAGTACTTC.

This clonotype has a handful of counts. The chain uses TRBV4-3 and TRBJ1-3, with D unclear. The CDR3 is 15 amino acids. Germline CDR1 is LGHNA and CDR2 is YSLEER. Trimming took 0 bases from V and 0 from J, leaving 6 bases between them. Here the CDR3 DNA reads TGCGCCAGCAGCCAAGACGGCCTCTCTGGAAACACCATATATTTT. Translating it yields CASSQDGLSGNTIYF.

The chain has TRBV6-5 and TRBJ2-1; D is uncertain. This CDR3 comprises 15 residues. Looked up from germline, CDR1 is MNHEY and CDR2 is SVGAGI. V gave up 6 bases and J gave up 6 bases, with 18 bases separating them. In DNA form, the CDR3 reads TGTGCCAGCAGACAAGACTTGTATCCTTCCAATGAGCAGTTCTTC. Its protein product is CASRQDLYPSNEQFF.

A few counts support this clonotype. The chain carries TRBV10-3 and TRBJ2-1; 7 nucleotides align to TRBD1. With V trimmed by 3 bases and J by 3 bases, 11 bases remained unmatched. The germline gives CDR1 ENHRY, CDR2 SYGVKD. The CDR3 has 17 residues. CDR3 loop: CAISEGATGAYYNEQFF. CDR3 DNA: TGTGCCATCAGTGAAGGGGCCACAGGGGCTTACTACAATGAGCAGTTCTTC.

CDR3 DNA sequence: TGCAGTGCACCGAGCTTACAGGGGATGAACACTGAAGCTTTCTTT. It translates to CSAPSLQGMNTEAFF. This chain connects TRBV20-1 to TRBJ1-1; 7 bases align to TRBD1. The V and J ends lost 6 bases and 0 bases, in that order; junction bases with no gene match: 10. CDR3 length equals 15 residues. Germline CDR1 and CDR2: DFQATT and SNEGSKA (reference sequence).

This clonotype came up a few times. The chain couples TRBV7-9 to TRBJ1-2, with a tentative D call TRBD1 (6 bases). Trimming took off 3 bases at V and 6 bases at J, with 11 bases between the two ends. The CDR3 spans 13 residues. Germline V gene lookup returns CDR1 SEHNR and CDR2 FQNEAQ (reference sequence). The CDR3 spells CASSFGQLHGYTF. In nucleotides, the CDR3 is TGTGCCAGCAGCTTCGGACAGCTCCATGGCTACACCTTC.